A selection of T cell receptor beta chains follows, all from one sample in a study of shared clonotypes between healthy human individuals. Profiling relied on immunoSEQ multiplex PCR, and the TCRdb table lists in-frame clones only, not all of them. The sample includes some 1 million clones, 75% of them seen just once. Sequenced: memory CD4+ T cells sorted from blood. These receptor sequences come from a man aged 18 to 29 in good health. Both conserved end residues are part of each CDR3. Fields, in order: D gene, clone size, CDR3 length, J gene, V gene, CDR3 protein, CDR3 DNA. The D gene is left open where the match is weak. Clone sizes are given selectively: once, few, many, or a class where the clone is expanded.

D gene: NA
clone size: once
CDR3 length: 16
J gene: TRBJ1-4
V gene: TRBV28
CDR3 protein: CASSLGSSATNEKLFF
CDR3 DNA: TGTGCCAGCAGTTTAGGGAGCAGTGCAACTAATGAAAAACTGTTTTTT

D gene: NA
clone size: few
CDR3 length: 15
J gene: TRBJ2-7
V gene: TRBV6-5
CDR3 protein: CASSYSRRGAYEQYF
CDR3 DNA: TGTGCCAGCAGTTACTCGCGGCGGGGCGCCTACGAGCAGTACTTC

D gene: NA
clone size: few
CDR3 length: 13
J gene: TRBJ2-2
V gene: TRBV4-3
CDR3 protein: CASSPRLGGELFF
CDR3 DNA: TGCGCCAGCAGCCCCAGACTCGGCGGGGAGCTGTTTTTT

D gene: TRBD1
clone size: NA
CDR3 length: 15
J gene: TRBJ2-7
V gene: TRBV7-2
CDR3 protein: CASSLSGTATYEQYF
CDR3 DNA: TGTGCCAGCAGCTTATCCGGGACAGCTACCTACGAGCAGTACTTC

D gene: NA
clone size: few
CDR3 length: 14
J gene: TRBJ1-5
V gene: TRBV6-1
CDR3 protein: CASSESGGTQPQHF
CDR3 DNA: TGTGCCAGCAGTGAATCCGGGGGCACTCAGCCCCAGCATTTT

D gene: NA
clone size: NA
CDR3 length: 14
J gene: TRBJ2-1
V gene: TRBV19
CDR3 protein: CASSTTSLRDEQFF
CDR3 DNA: TGTGCCAGTAGTACGACAAGTCTGCGGGATGAGCAGTTCTTC

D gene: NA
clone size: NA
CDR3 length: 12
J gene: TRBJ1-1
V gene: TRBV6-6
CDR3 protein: CASSPGRSEAFF
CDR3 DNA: TGTGCCAGCAGCCCCGGACGGTCTGAAGCTTTCTTT

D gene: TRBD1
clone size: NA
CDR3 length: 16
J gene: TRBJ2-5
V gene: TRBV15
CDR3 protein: CATSSPRTGSQETQYF
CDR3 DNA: TGTGCCACCAGCAGTCCTCGGACAGGGTCACAAGAGACCCAGTACTTC

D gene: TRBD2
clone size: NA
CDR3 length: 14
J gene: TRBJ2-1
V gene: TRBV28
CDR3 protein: CASRTSGNHNEQFF
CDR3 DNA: TGTGCCAGCAGGACTAGCGGAAACCACAATGAGCAGTTCTTC

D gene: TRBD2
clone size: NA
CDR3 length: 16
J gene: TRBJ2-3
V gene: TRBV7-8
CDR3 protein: CASSPRSGGATDTQYF
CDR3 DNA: TGTGCCAGCAGCCCCCGTAGCGGGGGGGCGACAGATACGCAGTATTTT

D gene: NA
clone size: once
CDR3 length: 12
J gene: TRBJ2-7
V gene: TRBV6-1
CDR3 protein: CASTLDSYEQYF
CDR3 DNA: TGTGCCAGCACTCTAGATTCCTACGAGCAGTACTTC

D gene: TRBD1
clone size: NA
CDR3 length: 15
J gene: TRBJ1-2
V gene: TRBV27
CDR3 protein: CASSLKGTAPYGYTF
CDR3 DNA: TGTGCCAGCAGTTTAAAGGGGACAGCCCCCTATGGCTACACCTTC

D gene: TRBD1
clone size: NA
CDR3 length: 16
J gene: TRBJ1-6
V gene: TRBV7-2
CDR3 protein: CASSLVPGQGEAPLHF
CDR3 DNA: TGTGCCAGCAGCTTAGTCCCGGGACAGGGTGAAGCACCCCTCCACTTT

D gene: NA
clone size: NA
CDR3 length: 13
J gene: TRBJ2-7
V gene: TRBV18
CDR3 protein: CASSLGTAYEQYF
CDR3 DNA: TGTGCCAGCTCACTCGGGACCGCCTACGAGCAGTACTTC

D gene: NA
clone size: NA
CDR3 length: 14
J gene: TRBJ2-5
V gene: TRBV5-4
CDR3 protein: CASSLAVSQETQYF
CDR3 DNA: TGTGCCAGCAGCTTGGCCGTCTCCCAAGAGACCCAGTACTTC

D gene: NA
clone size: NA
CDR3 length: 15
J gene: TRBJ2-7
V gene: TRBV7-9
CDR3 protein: CASSLFGVSSYEQYF
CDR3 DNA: TGTGCCAGCAGCCTTTTTGGGGTGAGCTCCTACGAGCAGTACTTC

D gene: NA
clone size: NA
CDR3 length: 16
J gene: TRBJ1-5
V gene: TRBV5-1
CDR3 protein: CASSFDPLGTKQPQHF
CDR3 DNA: TGCGCCAGCAGCTTTGATCCCCTGGGGACGAAGCAGCCCCAGCATTTT

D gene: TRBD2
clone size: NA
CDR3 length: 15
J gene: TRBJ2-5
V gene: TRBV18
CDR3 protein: CASSPLGTSLETQYF
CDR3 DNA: TGTGCCAGCTCGCCCCTCGGGACTAGTTTAGAGACCCAGTACTTC

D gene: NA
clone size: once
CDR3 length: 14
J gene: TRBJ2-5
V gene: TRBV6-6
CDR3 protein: CASSYGRLEETQYF
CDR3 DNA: TGTGCCAGCAGTTACGGCAGGCTTGAGGAGACCCAGTACTTC

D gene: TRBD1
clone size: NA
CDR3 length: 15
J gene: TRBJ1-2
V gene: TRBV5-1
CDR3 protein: CASSLSPGQGADYTF
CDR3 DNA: TGCGCCAGCAGCTTGTCTCCGGGACAGGGGGCCGACTACACCTTC

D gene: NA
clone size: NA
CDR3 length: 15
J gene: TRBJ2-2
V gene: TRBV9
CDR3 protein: CASSPLWQNTGELFF
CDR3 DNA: TGTGCCAGCAGCCCCCTCTGGCAGAACACCGGGGAGCTGTTTTTT

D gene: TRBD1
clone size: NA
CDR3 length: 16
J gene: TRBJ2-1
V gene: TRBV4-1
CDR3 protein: CASSQSGTGTYNEQFF
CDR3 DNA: TGCGCCAGCAGCCAATCCGGGACAGGGACCTACAATGAGCAGTTCTTC

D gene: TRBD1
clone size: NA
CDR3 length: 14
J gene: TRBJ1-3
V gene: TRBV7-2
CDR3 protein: CASSAQGAGNTIYF
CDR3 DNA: TGTGCCAGCAGCGCGCAGGGGGCTGGAAACACCATATATTTT

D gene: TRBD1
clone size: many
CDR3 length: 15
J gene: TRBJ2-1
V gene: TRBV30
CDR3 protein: CACQPPGQGIDEQFF
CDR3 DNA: TGTGCCTGCCAACCTCCGGGACAGGGGATAGATGAGCAGTTCTTC

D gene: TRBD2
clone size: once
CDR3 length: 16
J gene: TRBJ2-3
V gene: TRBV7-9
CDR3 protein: CASSSRSGGAIDTQYF
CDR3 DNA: TGTGCCAGCAGCTCCCGTTCCGGGGGGGCTATAGATACGCAGTATTTT

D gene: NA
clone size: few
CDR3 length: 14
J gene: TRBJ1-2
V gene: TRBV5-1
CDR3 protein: CASSLEGSQKGYTF
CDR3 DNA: TGCGCCAGCAGCTTGGAGGGATCGCAAAAAGGCTACACCTTC

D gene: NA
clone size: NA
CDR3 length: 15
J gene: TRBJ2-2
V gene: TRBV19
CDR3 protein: CASSDQAANTGELFF
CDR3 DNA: TGTGCCAGTAGTGACCAGGCGGCGAACACCGGGGAGCTGTTTTTT

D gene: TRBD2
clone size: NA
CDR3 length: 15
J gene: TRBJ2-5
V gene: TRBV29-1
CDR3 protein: CSVHPSGRGEETQYF
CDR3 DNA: TGCAGCGTCCACCCGAGCGGGAGGGGGGAAGAGACCCAGTACTTC

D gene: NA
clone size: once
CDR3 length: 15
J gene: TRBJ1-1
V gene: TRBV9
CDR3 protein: CASSRAWGRNTEAFF
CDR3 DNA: TGTGCCAGCAGTCGTGCATGGGGCCGGAACACTGAAGCTTTCTTT

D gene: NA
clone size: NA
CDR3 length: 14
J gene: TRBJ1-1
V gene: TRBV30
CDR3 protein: CACRQGGPNTEAFF
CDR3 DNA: TGTGCCTGCAGGCAGGGCGGGCCGAACACTGAAGCTTTCTTT

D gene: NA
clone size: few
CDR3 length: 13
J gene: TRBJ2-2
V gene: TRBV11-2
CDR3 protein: CASSFSNYPELFF
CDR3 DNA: TGTGCCAGCAGCTTCTCCAATTACCCGGAGCTGTTTTTT

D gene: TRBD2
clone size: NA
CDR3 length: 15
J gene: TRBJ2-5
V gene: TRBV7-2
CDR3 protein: CASSTAGGPLQTQYF
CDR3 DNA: TGTGCCAGCAGCACAGCGGGAGGGCCTTTACAGACCCAGTACTTC

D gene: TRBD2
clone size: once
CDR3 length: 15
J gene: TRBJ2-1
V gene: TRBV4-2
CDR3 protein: CASGRLAGGLNEQFF
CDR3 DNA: TGTGCCAGCGGGAGGCTAGCGGGAGGGTTAAATGAGCAGTTCTTC

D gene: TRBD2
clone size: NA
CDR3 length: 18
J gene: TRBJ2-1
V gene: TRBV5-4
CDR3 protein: CASSLRGPRDPGGNEQFF
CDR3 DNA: TGTGCCAGCAGCTTGAGGGGCCCTAGGGATCCCGGGGGGAATGAGCAGTTCTTC